Listed below are T cell receptor beta chains from one sample, sequenced in a study of T cells after posttransplantation cyclophosphamide. Using immunoSEQ multiplex PCR, the repertoire was profiled, and TCRdb retains in-frame clones only, with some absent. Found here are under 35,000 clones, 85% to 95% of them singletons; the top ten hold roughly 0.23%. Sequencing used naive CD4+ T cells sorted from PBMCs. These receptors came from a woman aged 55 to 70 in good health, CMV-negative, and a related stem cell transplant donor. CDR3s include the opening cysteine and the closing phenylalanine or tryptophan. A D gene is named only where the DNA matches it firmly. Expanded clones are given a class, and other clones once, few, many or no size at all.

D gene | clone size | J gene | V gene | CDR3 DNA | CDR3 protein
TRBD1 | NA | TRBJ2-1 | TRBV19 | TGTGCCAGTAGCAGAGACAGGGTGGTTCCCAATGAGCAGTTCTTC | CASSRDRVVPNEQFF
NA | NA | TRBJ2-1 | TRBV5-1 | TGCGCCAGCAGCTTGCCGGGATCCTACAATGAGCAGTTCTTC | CASSLPGSYNEQFF
NA | once | TRBJ1-3 | TRBV7-9 | TGTGCCAGCAGCTCCAACAGGGCGCGGGGAAACACCATATATTTT | CASSSNRARGNTIYF
TRBD1 | NA | TRBJ2-7 | TRBV6-6 | TGTGCCAGCCAAGACAGGGGAGTCCCCTACGAGCAGTACTTC | CASQDRGVPYEQYF
NA | few | TRBJ1-2 | TRBV19 | TGTGCCACTGCGGGATTCCTTAACTATGGCTACACCTTC | CATAGFLNYGYTF
TRBD1 | NA | TRBJ2-3 | TRBV28 | TGTGCCAGCAGGCGACAGGGGGGGGAAAATACGCAGTATTTT | CASRRQGGENTQYF
NA | NA | TRBJ1-5 | TRBV6-1 | TGTGCCAGCAGTGAAACTCAGCGATATCAGCCCCAGCATTTT | CASSETQRYQPQHF
NA | NA | TRBJ2-7 | TRBV27 | TGTGCCAGCAAGAAGACGGCTAGCGAGTACGAGCAGTACTTC | CASKKTASEYEQYF
TRBD1 | once | TRBJ1-4 | TRBV30 | TGTGCCTGGCGAGGACAGGGTACGGCTAATGAAAAACTGTTTTTT | CAWRGQGTANEKLFF
TRBD2 | NA | TRBJ2-3 | TRBV7-2 | TGTGCCAGCAGCCAGGGACTAGAGTCTAATACGCAGTATTTT | CASSQGLESNTQYF
NA | NA | TRBJ2-3 | TRBV6-6 | TGTGCCAGCAGTTACTCGAAGGCAGGGTCAGATACGCAGTATTTT | CASSYSKAGSDTQYF
TRBD1 | NA | TRBJ1-6 | TRBV19 | TGTGCCAGTAGTATTTGGGGACAGGGGAAGAGTTCACCCCTCCACTTT | CASSIWGQGKSSPLHF
TRBD2 | NA | TRBJ2-7 | TRBV7-2 | TGTGCCAGCAGCTTACTAGCGGGAGCCTACGAGCAGTACTTC | CASSLLAGAYEQYF
NA | NA | TRBJ2-1 | TRBV13 | TGTGCCAGCAGCTCGAGAGACAGATCGGATGAGCAGTTCTTC | CASSSRDRSDEQFF
TRBD2 | NA | TRBJ2-1 | TRBV5-5 | TGTGCCAGCAGCCCCGCCGCCTCTAGCGGGGGGTTGAATGAGCAGTTCTTC | CASSPAASSGGLNEQFF
TRBD1 | NA | TRBJ1-1 | TRBV5-1 | TGCGCCAGCAGCCACGGGACAGCTAACACTGAAGCTTTCTTT | CASSHGTANTEAFF
NA | NA | TRBJ2-7 | TRBV7-3 | TGTGCCAGCAGCTTAGATGGGGGGGGCAGATCCTACGAGCAGTACTTC | CASSLDGGGRSYEQYF
NA | once | TRBJ2-2 | TRBV7-3 | TGTGCCAGCAGCTCCCTTATTAACACCGGGGAGCTGTTTTTT | CASSSLINTGELFF
NA | NA | TRBJ2-1 | TRBV19 | TGTGCCAGTAGTAGGGGCAGACTTTACAATGAGCAGTTCTTC | CASSRGRLYNEQFF
TRBD1 | NA | TRBJ1-2 | TRBV28 | TGTGCCAGCAGAAGTCCCGGGACAGGGGCGTATGGCTACACCTTC | CASRSPGTGAYGYTF